This is a list of T cell receptor beta chains from one sample in a study of blood T cell repertoires in COVID-19. Libraries were prepared by immunoSEQ multiplex PCR; TCRdb keeps only in-frame clonotypes and omits some of them. The repertoire holds nearly 55,000 clones, roughly 84% seen once, with 12% in the top ten. Sequencing input: peripheral blood. Source of these receptors: a man aged 70 or older with active COVID-19. The CDR3 runs from the conserved cysteine through the conserved F or W. The D gene is left open where the match is weak.

J gene	V gene	D gene	CDR3 protein	CDR3 DNA
TRBJ2-5	TRBV10-3	-	CAISATSAQETQYF	TGTGCCATCAGCGCGACTAGTGCCCAAGAGACCCAGTACTTC
TRBJ1-1	TRBV2	-	CATRQYSEAFF	TGTGCCACCAGACAGTACAGTGAAGCTTTCTTT
TRBJ2-2	TRBV2	TRBD2	CASRGRGISGELFF	TGTGCCAGCAGGGGGAGGGGAATTTCCGGGGAGCTGTTTTTT
TRBJ2-5	TRBV7-2	-	CASSLDRETQYF	TGTGCCAGCAGCCTTGACAGAGAGACCCAGTACTTC
TRBJ1-4	TRBV5-1	-	CASSLRGENEKLFF	TGCGCCAGCAGCTTAAGGGGCGAGAATGAAAAACTGTTTTTT
TRBJ2-2	TRBV6-5	TRBD1	CASRGQGDAGELFF	TGTGCCAGCAGGGGACAGGGGGATGCCGGGGAGCTGTTTTTT
TRBJ2-3	TRBV28	TRBD1	CASSKGTGGPSTDTQYF	TGTGCCAGCAGTAAGGGGACAGGGGGACCTAGCACAGATACGCAGTATTTT
TRBJ1-5	TRBV19	TRBD1	CASRLGDRRQPQHF	TGTGCCAGCCGCCTCGGGGACAGGCGACAGCCCCAGCATTTT
TRBJ2-3	TRBV4-2	TRBD2	CASSQERGGPDTQYF	TGTGCCAGCAGCCAAGAGCGGGGGGGCCCAGATACGCAGTATTTT
TRBJ1-4	TRBV19	-	CASSSPKGLNEKLFF	TGTGCCAGTAGTTCCCCAAAGGGGTTGAATGAAAAACTGTTTTTT
TRBJ2-3	TRBV2	TRBD2	CARNGGAGDTQYF	TGTGCCAGAAACGGGGGGGCCGGAGATACGCAGTATTTT
TRBJ2-5	TRBV7-9	-	CASSVPGAGETQYF	TGTGCCAGCAGCGTCCCAGGGGCTGGGGAGACCCAGTACTTC
TRBJ2-6	TRBV18	TRBD1	CASSPLGQGAPGANVLTF	TGTGCCAGCTCGCCTTTAGGACAGGGGGCCCCTGGGGCCAACGTCCTGACTTTC
TRBJ1-5	TRBV21-1	-	CASSEPGTGGGDSNQPQHF	TGTGCCAGCAGCGAACCCGGGACAGGGGGGGGAGATAGCAATCAGCCCCAGCATTTT
TRBJ2-1	TRBV12-5	TRBD2	CASGLATGTSGLSYNEQFF	TGTGCTAGTGGTTTGGCGACCGGGACTAGCGGTCTGTCCTACAATGAGCAGTTCTTC
TRBJ2-4	TRBV5-1	-	CASSLEEPNRGVVAGAKNIQYF	TGCGCCAGCAGCTTGGAAGAACCGAACAGGGGAGTAGTAGCGGGGGCCAAAAACATTCAGTACTTC
TRBJ2-1	TRBV10-3	TRBD1	CATSPSRAGGTNEQFF	TGTGCCACCAGCCCATCCCGAGCAGGGGGCACAAATGAGCAGTTCTTC